This TCR beta chain was identified in a study of T cell responses to AZD1222 COVID-19 vaccine. Overall study findings and caveats: Vaccine-associated CD4 TCRs ranged over spike, dominating at 160-218 and 743-854.

About this clone: The antigen is undetermined.

Profiled with immunoSEQ multiplex PCR; TCRdb holds only in-frame clones, not every one. The table records more than 150,000 clones, 90% to 95% of them present only once. CDR3 length: 13 residues. CDR1 is LNHDA, CDR2 SQIVND, per germline (reference sequence). With 4 bases removed from V and 4 bases from J, the gap between germline ends came to 10 bases. The clonotype comes from an adult who received the AZD1222 COVID-19 vaccine. The rearrangement links TRBV19 to TRBJ2-5; weak D call: TRBD2 (6 bases). The starting material was peripheral blood, obtained 28 days after the second AZD1222 dose. Written as DNA, the CDR3 is TGTGCCAGTAGTAGCGGGGCCGGAGAGACCCAGTACTTC. As protein: CASSSGAGETQYF.